The clone carrying this T cell receptor (beta chain) was counted only a few times. Its antigen is currently unknown. This sample stems from a study of T-cell memory formation after mild COVID-19. Via MiXCR, TCRdb re-called the 5' RACE reads, giving one row per CDR3 protein. The repertoire holds around 200,000 distinct CDR3 sequences, with 16% as singletons. Study conclusions and caveats: Later expanders leaned CD4+, whereas day 15 to 85 contracting clones were balanced CD4/CD8. Contracting clones localized mainly to CM and EM when CD4+ and mainly to EMRA when CD8+.

Germline values: CDR1 KGHDR, CDR2 SFDVKD. The length of the CDR3 is 15 residues. V gave up 5 bases and J gave up 0 bases, with 10 bases separating them. This sequence was found in an adult woman who had mild COVID-19 (a few samples of this study predate the infection). Cell type and time point are not known. The chain uses TRBV24-1 and TRBJ2-1; D is possibly TRBD1 or TRBD2 (5 bases each). The sample was PBMCs or a T cell subset sorted from them (not recorded which). The CDR3 region is CATSGAGSSYNEQFF. The CDR3, as DNA: TGTGCCACCAGTGGGGCAGGGAGCTCCTACAATGAGCAGTTCTTC.